The rows below give T cell receptor beta chains drawn from one sample of a study of T cell clonotyping in hematopoietic cell transplantation. Some clones are missing from TCRdb's copy, which holds only in-frame ones; the method was immunoSEQ multiplex PCR. The repertoire consists of 35,000 to 45,000 clones, with 85% to 95% occurring once and the leading ten covering about 0.86%. The sequencing sample was made of peripheral blood mononuclear cells. Receptors originate from a woman between 50 and 59 years old in good health. Some clones in this sample may be carry-over from other donors' samples. Each CDR3 is given with its conserved first and last residue. D genes are given only for firm matches. Only part of the rows carry a size: once, few, many, or a class if the clone is expanded.

. | TRBJ2-1 | TRBV2 | . | CASSVSGGSSYNEQFF | TGTGCCAGCAGTGTTTCAGGGGGGAGCTCCTACAATGAGCAGTTCTTC
. | TRBJ2-4 | TRBV28 | . | CASTATLGFGGADIQYF | TGTGCCAGCACCGCGACATTGGGTTTTGGGGGCGCGGACATTCAGTACTTC
. | TRBJ2-1 | TRBV6-1 | . | CASSERAGLNEQFF | TGTGCCAGCAGTGAACGGGCAGGCCTCAATGAGCAGTTCTTC
. | TRBJ2-7 | TRBV9 | TRBD1 | CASSPQGASWEQYF | TGTGCCAGCAGCCCACAGGGGGCATCGTGGGAGCAGTACTTC
. | TRBJ2-5 | TRBV9 | . | CASSVGTGSETQYF | TGTGCCAGCAGCGTAGGAACAGGTTCGGAGACCCAGTACTTC
. | TRBJ1-6 | TRBV28 | TRBD1 | CATFPGQVNYNSPLHF | TGTGCCACCTTCCCGGGACAGGTCAACTATAATTCACCCCTCCACTTT
. | TRBJ1-6 | TRBV4-1 | . | CASSQETREEVNSPLHF | TGCGCCAGCAGCCAAGAGACCAGGGAGGAGGTTAATTCACCCCTCCACTTT
. | TRBJ1-1 | TRBV6-4 | . | CASSPTGNTEAFF | TGTGCCAGCAGTCCCACAGGGAACACTGAAGCTTTCTTT
. | TRBJ1-4 | TRBV28 | . | CASSPRDGSATNEKLFF | TGTGCCAGCAGTCCCCGGGACGGATCTGCAACTAATGAAAAACTGTTTTTT
once | TRBJ1-1 | TRBV7-8 | . | CASSWTQRAEAFF | TGTGCCAGCAGCTGGACCCAAAGGGCTGAAGCTTTCTTT
. | TRBJ2-4 | TRBV7-2 | TRBD1 | CASSLARDSSIQYF | TGTGCCAGCAGCTTAGCTAGGGACAGTTCCATTCAGTACTTC
. | TRBJ1-1 | TRBV6-6 | . | CASSDGATRTEAFF | TGTGCCAGCAGCGACGGCGCTACGAGGACTGAAGCTTTCTTT
. | TRBJ2-7 | TRBV15 | TRBD1 | CATSRDGTGDVFGQYF | TGTGCCACCAGCAGAGATGGAACAGGGGATGTGTTCGGGCAGTACTTC
. | TRBJ1-2 | TRBV6-5 | TRBD1 | CASSYSGQTYGYTF | TGTGCCAGCAGTTACTCGGGACAGACCTATGGCTACACCTTC
. | TRBJ2-3 | TRBV9 | . | CASSVESSADTQYF | TGTGCCAGCAGCGTAGAGTCAAGCGCAGATACGCAGTATTTT
once | TRBJ2-5 | TRBV19 | . | CASSIGGNQETQYF | TGTGCCAGTAGTATCGGAGGAAACCAAGAGACCCAGTACTTC
. | TRBJ2-7 | TRBV11-3 | . | CASSLQLDSYEQYF | TGTGCCAGCAGCTTACAGTTGGACTCCTACGAGCAGTACTTC
. | TRBJ1-5 | TRBV5-6 | . | CASSTAGDLGQPQHF | TGTGCCAGCAGCACTGCAGGGGATTTAGGTCAGCCCCAGCATTTT
. | TRBJ1-5 | TRBV4-3 | . | CASSQDSKGQQGVWPQHF | TGCGCCAGCAGCCAAGATAGTAAAGGCCAACAAGGAGTTTGGCCCCAGCATTTT
. | TRBJ1-1 | TRBV2 | TRBD1 | CASGSTGANTEAFF | TGTGCCAGCGGAAGTACAGGGGCGAACACTGAAGCTTTCTTT
. | TRBJ1-1 | TRBV19 | TRBD1 | CASSPRTGDNTEAFF | TGTGCCAGTAGTCCTCGGACAGGAGACAACACTGAAGCTTTCTTT
. | TRBJ2-3 | TRBV5-5 | TRBD2 | CASSLGLAGNTQYF | TGTGCCAGCAGCTTGGGTCTAGCGGGGAATACGCAGTATTTT
. | TRBJ1-2 | TRBV4-3 | . | CASSADGNYGYTF | TGCGCCAGCAGCGCCGACGGGAACTATGGCTACACCTTC
. | TRBJ2-1 | TRBV25-1 | . | CASRESSYNEQFF | TGTGCCAGCAGAGAAAGCTCCTACAATGAGCAGTTCTTC
once | TRBJ2-3 | TRBV7-3 | TRBD2 | CASSPRLSGGSSTDTQYF | TGTGCCAGCAGCCCACGACTAAGCGGGGGATCTAGCACAGATACGCAGTATTTT
. | TRBJ2-2 | TRBV19 | . | CASSIQGTGELFF | TGTGCCAGTAGTATACAGGGTACCGGGGAGCTGTTTTTT
. | TRBJ1-4 | TRBV5-1 | . | CASSSATNEKLFF | TGCGCCAGCAGTTCAGCAACTAATGAAAAACTGTTTTTT
. | TRBJ1-1 | TRBV30 | . | CAWSVGVQRVSEAFF | TGTGCCTGGAGTGTAGGGGTCCAACGAGTCTCTGAAGCTTTCTTT
. | TRBJ1-5 | TRBV19 | . | CASSFGRDLQPQHF | TGTGCCAGTAGTTTTGGGAGGGATCTTCAGCCCCAGCATTTT